This TCR beta chain was identified during a study of T cells in Graves' hyperthyroidism and ophthalmopathy. As concerns this clonotype: Its antigen is still unknown.

Amplification of TCR beta CDR3 regions used RNA as the template. HTBI primers were used for first-round RT-PCR of the TCR CDR3. MiXCR, run by TCRdb on the multiplex PCR reads, gives a single entry per CDR3 protein. The table records approximately 300,000 distinct CDR3 sequences, about 19% of them present only once. Study results and limitations: Blood also contained most expanded thyroid clonotypes above 0.001.

The V gene lost 6 bases and the J gene lost 4 bases, with 13 bases spanning the gap. Germline V gives CDR1 MNHNS, CDR2 SASEGT. CDR3 length: 14 amino acids. The clonotype comes from a man in his forties or fifties with Graves' ophthalmopathy. Source material: blood. The chain is built from TRBV6-1 and TRBJ1-5; D is possibly TRBD1 (5 bases). This CDR3 is CASRVGLGNQPQHF. Written as DNA, the CDR3 is TGTGCCAGCAGAGTGGGGCTTGGAAATCAGCCCCAGCATTTT.